This T cell receptor (beta chain) was profiled in a study of T cell responses to AZD1222 COVID-19 vaccine. This CDR3 spans 14 amino acids. Per the germline V gene, CDR1 is MNHEY and CDR2 is SMNVEV (reference sequence). V was shortened by 6 bases and J by 6 bases, with 12 bases between the two germline ends. Method: immunoSEQ multiplex PCR; TCRdb's copy keeps in-frame clones and lacks some. There are around 80,000 clones in the sample; roughly nine tenths occur only once, and around 1.3% lies in the top ten. The rearrangement uses TRBV27 and TRBJ1-6; D not resolved. The TCR comes from an adult who received the AZD1222 COVID-19 vaccine. The specimen comprised peripheral blood, sampled 28 days after the second AZD1222 dose. The CDR3, as DNA: TGTGCCAGCAGGGGAGGGTTACCTAATTCACCCCTCCACTTT. Residues: CASRGGLPNSPLHF.